This TCR beta chain originates from a study of CD8 T cells in Susac syndrome (dated by TCRdb to the late 2010s). At the level of the whole study: Repertoire sequencing was used to test whether CD8+ T cell activation and differentiation in Susac syndrome was antigen driven.

Reading the germline V gene (reference sequence) gives CDR1 LNHDA and CDR2 SQIVND. V is pruned by 4 bases and J by 1 base, leaving 4 bases of the junction without a gene match. Counted from cysteine to phenylalanine, this CDR3 has 15 amino acids. The retained sequence is limited to the CDR3, 45 bases, with the frame set at the first base. Details on this clonotype: Its antigen target is currently unknown. Per-base qualities were not stored, and no clone one base away is much larger.

RNA was extracted using the RNeasy kit, and roughly 0.45 to 1 microgram was reverse transcribed with random hexamers. The immunoSEQ multiplex PCR assay, which covers 54 Vbeta and 13 Jbeta segments, was used to amplify TCR beta CDR3 regions. PCR amplification bias was corrected using a synthetic template baseline for primer optimization and computational correction. The authors' pipeline ran thus. Reads were annotated to V, D and J genes according to IMGT and were analyzed with immunoSEQ Analyzer, with only productive sequences retained. Clonality was computed as one minus Shannon entropy normalized by log2 of the number of productive unique sequences. Public and private clones were assessed among the 100 most prevalent clones of each patient and control. A clone was defined as Susac-specific if it was absent from the healthy and MS cohorts, from around 960 published viral clones and from other ImmuneACCESS disease sequences. The public reads were quality trimmed at Q25 with fastp and then assembled into clones with MiXCR by TCRdb, keeping productive beta chains. Entries that share a CDR3 protein sequence are merged under the most common genes and DNA. What appears here as the V and J calls and clone size reflects TCRdb's work, not the paper's. For this sample there are some 170,000 distinct CDR3 sequences; roughly 95% appear just once. Roughly 0.1% of the sample is held by the ten biggest clonotypes.

High-throughput TCR beta sequencing profiled peripheral blood CD8+ and CD4+ T cells from healthy donors, Susac syndrome patients and multiple sclerosis patients. Treatment-naive patients with stable or active relapsing-remitting disease fulfilling revised McDonald criteria were used as multiple sclerosis controls. Bulk CD8+ and CD4+ T cells were purified magnetically by negative isolation, whereas CD8+ TEMRA cells were enriched by FACS. Blood was collected in EDTA tubes and processed within 24 hours, with PBMCs isolated through density gradient centrifugation. PBMCs intended for TCR sequencing were cryopreserved in liquid nitrogen and were subsequently thawed in a 37 degrees C water bath. The sorted or isolated CD4+, CD8+ and CD8+ TEMRA cells reached a purity of at least 90%. On the study overall, not on this receptor specifically: The number of individuals in the TCR sequencing and HLA analysis was recognized as being relatively small.

This sequence uses TRBV19 and TRBJ2-7, with 10 bases in between that match TRBD1. The sequence derives from a human donor with multiple sclerosis. The sequenced sample consisted of CD4+ T cells from PBMCs. Read as DNA, the sequence is TGTGCCAGTAGTACCGGGACAGGGGTATCCTACGAGCAGTACTTC. Its translation reads: CASSTGTGVSYEQYF.